This T cell receptor beta chain is from a study of blood T cell repertoires in COVID-19. Study in general: Specimens from acute and convalescent COVID-19 originated in the United States, Italy and Spain.

Cohort 3 donors counted as recovered after two negative PCRs, clearance, or resolved symptoms. Method: immunoSEQ multiplex PCR; TCRdb's copy keeps in-frame clones and lacks some. The sample has about 180,000 clones; more than 80% are singletons. In germline, CDR1 is SGDLS, CDR2 YYNGEE. V dropped 3 bases and J dropped 9; count of bases not matched to a gene: 11. The CDR3 sequence is 14 residues long. The J gene is TRBJ2-7, the V gene TRBV9, with 8 nucleotides matching TRBD1. The sequenced material came from PBMCs or T cells enriched from blood (not recorded which). This receptor was taken from a man in his forties or fifties who had recovered from COVID-19. CDR3 protein: CASSEGQGSEGQYF. CDR3 nucleotide sequence: TGTGCCAGCAGCGAAGGACAGGGTAGTGAGGGGCAGTACTTC.